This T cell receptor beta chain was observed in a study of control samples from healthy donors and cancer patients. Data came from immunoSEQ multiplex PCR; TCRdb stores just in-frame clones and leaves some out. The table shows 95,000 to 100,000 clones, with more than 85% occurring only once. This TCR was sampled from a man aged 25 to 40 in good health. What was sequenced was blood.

For the CDR3, the DNA is TGTGCCAGCAGGCGCGGGGCAACTGGAAACACCATATATTTT. It specifies CASRRGATGNTIYF. The V call is TRBV6-5, the J call TRBJ1-3, with D possibly being TRBD1 (5 bases). Between the trimmed V and J ends, which lost 6 bases and 2 bases, there was a span of 11 bases. Germline V gene sequence: CDR1 MNHEY, CDR2 SVGAGI. The length of the CDR3 is 14 residues.